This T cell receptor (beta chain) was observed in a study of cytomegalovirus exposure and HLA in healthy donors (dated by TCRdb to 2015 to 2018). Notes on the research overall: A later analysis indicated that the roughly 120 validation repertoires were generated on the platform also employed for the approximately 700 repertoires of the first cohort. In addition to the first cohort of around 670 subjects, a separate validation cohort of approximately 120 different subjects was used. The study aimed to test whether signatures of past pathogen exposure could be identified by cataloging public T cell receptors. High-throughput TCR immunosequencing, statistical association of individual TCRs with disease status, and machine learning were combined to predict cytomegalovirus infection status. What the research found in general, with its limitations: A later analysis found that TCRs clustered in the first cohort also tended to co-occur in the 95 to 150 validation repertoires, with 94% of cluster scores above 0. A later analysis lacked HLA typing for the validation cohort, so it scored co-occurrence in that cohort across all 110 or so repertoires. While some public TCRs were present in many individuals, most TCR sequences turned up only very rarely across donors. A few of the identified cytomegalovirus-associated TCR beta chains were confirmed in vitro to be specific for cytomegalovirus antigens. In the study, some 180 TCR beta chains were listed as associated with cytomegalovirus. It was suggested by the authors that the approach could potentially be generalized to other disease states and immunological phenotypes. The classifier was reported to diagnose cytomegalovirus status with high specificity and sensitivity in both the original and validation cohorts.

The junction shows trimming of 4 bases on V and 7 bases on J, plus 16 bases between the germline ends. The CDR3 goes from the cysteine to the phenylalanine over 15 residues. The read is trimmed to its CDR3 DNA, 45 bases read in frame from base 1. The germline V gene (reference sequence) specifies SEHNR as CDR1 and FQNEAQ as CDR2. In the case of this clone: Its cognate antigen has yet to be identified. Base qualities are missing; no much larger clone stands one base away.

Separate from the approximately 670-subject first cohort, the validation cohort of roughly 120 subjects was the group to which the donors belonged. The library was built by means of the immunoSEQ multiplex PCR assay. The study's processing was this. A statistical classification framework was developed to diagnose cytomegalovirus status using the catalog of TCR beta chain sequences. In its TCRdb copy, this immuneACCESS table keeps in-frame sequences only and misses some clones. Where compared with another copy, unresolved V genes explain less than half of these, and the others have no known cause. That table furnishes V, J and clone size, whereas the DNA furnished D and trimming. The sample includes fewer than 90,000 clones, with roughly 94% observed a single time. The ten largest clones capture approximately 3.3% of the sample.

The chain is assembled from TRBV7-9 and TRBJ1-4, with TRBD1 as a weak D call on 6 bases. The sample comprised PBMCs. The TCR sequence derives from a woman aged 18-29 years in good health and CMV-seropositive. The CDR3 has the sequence CASSSTSGVAEKLFF. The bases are TGTGCCAGCAGCTCCACCTCAGGGGTGGCTGAAAAACTGTTTTTT.